Listed here are 6 T cell receptor beta chains from one sample, sequenced in a study of regulatory T cells in long-lasting Graves disease. Time point: newly diagnosed GD, antithyroid drugs for less than 3 months. Researchers made the TCR library from RNA that was extracted from PBMCs. Building of the TCR beta libraries involved iRepertoire HTBI primers and Arm-PCR of CDR3 regions. TCRdb recomputed calls from the multiplex PCR reads with MiXCR, one row per CDR3 protein. The top ten hold more than 20% of the sample, which has about 530,000 distinct CDR3 sequences, about 16% seen once. These sequences were also reported in another study, on T cells in Graves' hyperthyroidism and ophthalmopathy.

The specimen comprised peripheral blood mononuclear cells (PBMCs), sampled at new diagnosis, from a patient treated with antithyroid drugs. Every receptor here comes from a woman in her forties or fifties with Graves disease.

This clonotype was seen many times. This chain connects TRBV3-1 to TRBJ2-3, with TRBD2 identical over 11 bases. Unmatched junction bases numbered 4, after V lost 4 bases and J lost 7 bases. Per the germline V gene, CDR1 is LGHDT and CDR2 is YNNKEL (reference sequence). This CDR3 region has 14 residues. The CDR3 protein is CASSLGLAGNTQYF. DNA for the CDR3: TGTGCCAGCAGCCTCGGACTAGCGGGTAATACGCAGTATTTT.

This clonotype appeared many times. This chain joins TRBV3-1 and TRBJ2-1, with D perhaps being TRBD1 or TRBD2 (5 bases each). V lost 6 bases to trimming and J lost 2 bases, with 14 bases between them. In germline, CDR1 is LGHDT, CDR2 YNNKEL (reference sequence). The length of the CDR3 is 15 residues. CDR3 DNA: TGTGCCAGCAGTCCCGGGACCCACACCTACAATGAGCAGTTCTTC. Its translation is CASSPGTHTYNEQFF.

This clonotype was recorded at least ten times. This chain joins TRBV7-3 and TRBJ2-5, with D unclear. V was cut by 5 bases and J by 7 bases, with 14 bases left in between. Germline CDR1 SGHTA, CDR2 FQGTGA. The length of the CDR3 is 13 residues. CDR3 in amino acids: CASSLDPGGTQYF. CDR3 in DNA: TGTGCCAGCAGCCTCGATCCCGGTGGGACCCAGTACTTC.

There are many counts of this clonotype. This sequence joins TRBV2 and TRBJ1-2; 8 nucleotides line up with TRBD1. CDR1 is SNHLY and CDR2 is FYNNEI in the germline V gene. V was pared by 4 bases and J by 3 bases, with 1 base of the junction left unmatched. The CDR3 extends over 13 amino acids. DNA of the CDR3: TGTGCCAGCAGTGTACAGGGGGACTATGGCTACACCTTC. Translated: CASSVQGDYGYTF.

This clonotype has ten or more counts. The J gene is TRBJ1-5, the V gene TRBV12-3 or TRBV12-4; D uncertain. There are 14 residues in the CDR3. The V end lost 0 bases, the J end lost 4 bases, and 7 bases lay between the germline ends. The CDR3 nucleotides read TGTGCCAGCAGTTTAGCTCAGGCGAATCAGCCCCAGCATTTT. This codes for CASSLAQANQPQHF.

The J gene is TRBJ2-1, the V gene TRBV29-1; 7 positions agree with TRBD1. Unmatched junction bases numbered 13, after V lost 2 bases and J lost 6 bases. The CDR3 has 16 amino acids. Germline CDR1 SQVTM, CDR2 ANQGSEA. CDR3 sequence (DNA): TGCAGCGTTGAATATGTAGACAGGGCTTCTGTCAATGAGCAGTTCTTC. Its translation is CSVEYVDRASVNEQFF.